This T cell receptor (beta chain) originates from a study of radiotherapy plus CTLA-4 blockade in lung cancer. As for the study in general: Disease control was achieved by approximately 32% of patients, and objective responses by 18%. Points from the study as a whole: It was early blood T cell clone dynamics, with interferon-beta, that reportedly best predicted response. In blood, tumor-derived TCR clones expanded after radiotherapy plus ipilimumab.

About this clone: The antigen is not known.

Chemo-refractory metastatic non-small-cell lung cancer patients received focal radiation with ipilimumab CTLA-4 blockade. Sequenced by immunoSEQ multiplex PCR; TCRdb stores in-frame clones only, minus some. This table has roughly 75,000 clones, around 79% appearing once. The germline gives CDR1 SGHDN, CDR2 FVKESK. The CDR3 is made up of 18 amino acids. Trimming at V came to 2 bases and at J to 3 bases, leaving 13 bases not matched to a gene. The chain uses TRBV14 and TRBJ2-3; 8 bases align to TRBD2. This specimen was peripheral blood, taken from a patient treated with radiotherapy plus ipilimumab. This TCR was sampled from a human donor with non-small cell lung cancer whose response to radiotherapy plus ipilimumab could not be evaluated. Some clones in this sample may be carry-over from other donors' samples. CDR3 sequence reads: CASSQSHAAGGRTDTQYF. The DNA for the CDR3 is TGTGCCAGCAGCCAATCTCACGCGGCGGGGGGCAGGACAGATACGCAGTATTTT.